These 17 T cell receptor beta chains were all obtained from the same sample, sequenced in a study of blood T cell dynamics during melanoma immunotherapy. Repertoires were generated with immunoSEQ multiplex PCR, while TCRdb's copy carries only in-frame clones and drops some. The repertoire consists of almost 25,000 clones, with around 88% occurring once and the leading ten covering approximately 4.6%. Time point reported: pre-treatment baseline. Sample: blood, taken from a patient treated with checkpoint blockade. All receptors derive from a human donor with melanoma.

The rearrangement links TRBV11-3 to TRBJ2-7; D is uncertain. This CDR3 is 13 amino acids long. CDR1 SGHNT and CDR2 YENEEA come from the germline V gene. Deletions cut 1 base from V and 4 bases from J, with 8 bases between. The CDR3 reads CASSLGAEYEQYF. The CDR3 bases are TGTGCCAGCAGCTTAGGGGCAGAATACGAGCAGTACTTC.

J is TRBJ2-5 and V is TRBV9, with 8 bases matching TRBD2. After removal of 3 bases from V and 0 bases from J, the junction contained 4 bases not matched to a gene. The CDR3 contains 15 residues. Germline V lookup: CDR1 SGDLS, CDR2 YYNGEE. CDR3 DNA sequence: TGTGCCAGCAGCGCGACTAGCGTGTACCAAGAGACCCAGTACTTC. It yields the protein CASSATSVYQETQYF.

This chain connects TRBV27 to TRBJ2-3; D gene uncertain. V lost 2 bases and J lost 4, with 16 bases in between. There are 16 residues in the CDR3. Germline V gene lookup returns CDR1 MNHEY and CDR2 SMNVEV (reference sequence). CDR3 nucleotide sequence: TGTGCCAGCAGTTTACGAGGTCAAATCCATCCAGATACGCAGTATTTT. It specifies CASSLRGQIHPDTQYF.

The chain employs TRBV19 and TRBJ2-3, with TRBD1 matching over 8 bases. Germline-derived CDR1 and CDR2 are LNHDA and SQIVND (reference sequence). CDR3 size: 17 residues. V trimming: 3 bases; J trimming: 3 bases; junction bases outside the gene matches: 11. The CDR3 region is CASSIRSGGVWTDTQYF. The CDR3 nucleotides are TGTGCCAGTAGTATTCGATCAGGGGGCGTTTGGACAGATACGCAGTATTTT.

This clone was recorded once. This sequence joins TRBV28 and TRBJ1-1; 8 positions match TRBD1. The V gene end was trimmed by 6 bases and the J gene end by 5 bases; junction bases not matched to a gene: 14. In germline, CDR1 is MDHEN, CDR2 SYDVKM. CDR3 length equals 16 residues. The CDR3, as DNA: TGTGCCAGCAGAGCCGGGACAGGTTCCCTGAGGACTGAAGCTTTCTTT. This sequence encodes CASRAGTGSLRTEAFF.

The V call is TRBV18, the J call TRBJ1-1, with TRBD1 identical over 7 bases. V shed 3 bases and J 7 bases; nucleotides not matched to a gene: 14. The CDR3 has 16 amino acids. CDR1 is KGHSH and CDR2 is LQKENI in the germline V gene. CDR3 DNA: TGTGCCAGCTCACCGACGGATGGAGGGGGCGAGGTTGAAGCTTTCTTT. It codes for CASSPTDGGGEVEAFF.

V usage is TRBV27 and J usage is TRBJ2-7; 7 nucleotides line up with TRBD2. Germline CDR1 reads MNHEY; CDR2 reads SMNVEV (reference sequence). This CDR3 region has 16 residues. The V gene end was trimmed by 3 bases and the J gene end by 3 bases; junction bases not matched to a gene: 11. The CDR3 loop reads CASSFSATSALYEQYF. Written as DNA, the CDR3 is TGTGCCAGCAGTTTTTCCGCTACTAGCGCGCTCTACGAGCAGTACTTC.

The chain combines TRBV7-9 with TRBJ2-2; 14 bases line up with TRBD2. Germline loops: CDR1 SEHNR, CDR2 FQNEAQ (reference sequence). V trimming: 5 bases; J trimming: 4 bases; junction bases outside the gene matches: 6. This CDR3 contains 17 residues. This CDR3 reads CASSRGTSGRSTGELFF. As DNA, the CDR3 is TGTGCCAGCAGCCGGGGGACTAGCGGGAGATCCACCGGGGAGCTGTTTTTT.

V usage is TRBV6-1 and J usage is TRBJ1-1, with no clear D. Trimming stripped 7 bases from V and 11 bases from J, with 20 bases between. CDR3 length equals 13 residues. Germline V gives CDR1 MNHNS, CDR2 SASEGT. CDR3 sequence (DNA): TGTGCCAGCAAGACTATAGACCGAGTGAGTGCTTTCTTT. This translates into CASKTIDRVSAFF.

This clone showed up just once. This sequence joins TRBV27 and TRBJ2-1; D is unclear. The CDR3 covers 13 residues. Germline assignment: CDR1 MNHEY and CDR2 SMNVEV (reference sequence). Trimming left V 5 bases short and J 1 base short, with 6 bases between. This CDR3 is CASSPYSYNEQFF. CDR3 in DNA: TGTGCCAGCAGTCCCTATTCCTACAATGAGCAGTTCTTC.

This clone was detected once. This sequence joins TRBV6-5 and TRBJ2-1, with D unclear. CDR3 size: 14 residues. The germline V gene encodes CDR1 MNHEY and CDR2 SVGAGI. Trimming shortened V by 2 bases and J by 1 base, and 6 bases separated the two germline ends. The CDR3 sequence is CASSYIQSYNEQFF. CDR3 DNA: TGTGCCAGCAGTTACATCCAATCCTACAATGAGCAGTTCTTC.

The gene calls are TRBV19 and TRBJ2-1; 7 positions agree with TRBD1. The germline CDR1 and CDR2 sequences are LNHDA and SQIVND (reference sequence). CDR3 size: 12 residues. Trimming at V came to 8 bases and at J to 5 bases, leaving 3 bases not matched to a gene. This CDR3 is CASQGENNEQFF. DNA for the CDR3: TGTGCCAGTCAGGGGGAGAACAATGAGCAGTTCTTC.

The V call is TRBV7-9, the J call TRBJ2-1, with 10 bases matching TRBD2. J gave up 2 bases and V 5 bases, and 12 bases lay outside the gene matches. Germline V gives CDR1 SEHNR, CDR2 FQNEAQ (reference sequence). The CDR3 is 18 amino acids. As DNA, the CDR3 is TGTGCCAGCAGCCTAGTGGGGCGACTAGCGGGTACCTACAATGAGCAGTTCTTC. Translated: CASSLVGRLAGTYNEQFF. Variable domain in full (rest from reference TRBV7-9 and TRBJ2-1): DTGVSQNPRHKITKRGQNVTFRCDPISEHNRLYWYRQTLGQGPEFLTYFQNEAQLEKSRLLSDRFSAERPKGSFSTLEIQRTEQGDSAMYLCASSLVGRLAGTYNEQFFGPGTRLTVL.

This clone was found once. V usage is TRBV5-4 and J usage is TRBJ2-2, with 11 bases identical to TRBD2. The V gene end was trimmed by 0 bases and the J gene end by 6 bases; junction bases not matched to a gene: 1. Germline V gene lookup returns CDR1 SGHNT and CDR2 YYREEE (reference sequence). This CDR3 region has 15 residues. The CDR3 DNA reads TGTGCCAGCAGCTTGGTAGCGGGAGGGCCCGGGGAGCTGTTTTTT. Translation gives CASSLVAGGPGELFF.

This clone was recorded once. The chain combines TRBV18 with TRBJ2-3; D is uncertain. This CDR3 region has 20 residues. V gave up 2 bases and J gave up 0 bases, with 24 bases separating them. CDR1 is KGHSH, CDR2 LQKENI, per germline. The CDR3 spells CASSPFYGAVTAPSTDTQYF. CDR3 DNA: TGTGCCAGCTCACCATTTTACGGCGCCGTGACGGCTCCTAGCACAGATACGCAGTATTTT.

This sequence joins TRBV10-3 and TRBJ1-1, with D possibly being TRBD1 (6 bases). This CDR3 has 15 amino acids. Germline CDR1 and CDR2: ENHRY and SYGVKD. With 6 bases removed from V and 10 bases from J, the gap between germline ends came to 24 bases. In DNA form, the CDR3 reads TGTGCCATCAGAGGCATGACAGGCTCCTCTGCGGGAGCTTTCTTT. It translates to CAIRGMTGSSAGAFF.

Comment on this clone: The same CDR3 is also encoded by other DNA sequences in this sample. The chain is built from TRBV5-5 and TRBJ2-7; D gene unclear. V was cut by 0 bases and J by 2 bases, with 3 bases left in between. The CDR3 has 12 residues. Germline V gene sequence: CDR1 SGHKS, CDR2 YYEKEE (reference sequence). CDR3 in amino acids: CASSLGAYEQYF. In DNA, the CDR3 is TGTGCCAGCAGCTTGGGGGCCTACGAGCAGTACTTC.